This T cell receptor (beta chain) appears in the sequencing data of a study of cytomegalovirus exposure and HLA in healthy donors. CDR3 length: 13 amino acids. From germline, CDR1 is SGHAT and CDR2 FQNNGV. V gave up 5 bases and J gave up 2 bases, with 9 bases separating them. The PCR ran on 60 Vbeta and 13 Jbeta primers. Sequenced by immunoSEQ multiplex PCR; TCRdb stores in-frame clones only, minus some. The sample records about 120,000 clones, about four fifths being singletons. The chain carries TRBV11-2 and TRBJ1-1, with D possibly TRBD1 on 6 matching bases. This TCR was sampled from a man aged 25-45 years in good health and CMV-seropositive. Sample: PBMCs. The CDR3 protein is CASSTDSNTEAFF. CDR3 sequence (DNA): TGTGCCAGCAGCACGGACAGTAACACTGAAGCTTTCTTT.